Listed here is a single TCR beta chain. This clone was counted a few times. The antigen this receptor binds is unknown. Base qualities are not recorded, but no much larger clone differs from it by a single base. This sample was included in a study of PD-1 blockade in mismatch repair-deficient tumors (dated 2017 in TCRdb). Concerning the study at large: Between late 2013 and late 2016, more than 75 consecutive patients with about 12 mismatch repair-deficient cancer types, all previously treated and progressing, were enrolled in the trial. Tumor-associated T cell clones were tracked in the peripheral blood of patients responding to PD-1 blockade by deep sequencing of TCR CDR3 regions. Here is what the overall study found, with its caveats: After pembrolizumab, tumor-resident clones, which were often undetectable in blood before treatment, expanded rapidly and then contracted, generally ahead of radiologic responses.

What this sample's time point label stands for: peripheral blood 12 weeks after first pembrolizumab dose. Mismatch repair deficiency was established in every enrolled patient by polymerase chain reaction or immunohistochemistry. TCR sequencing was carried out for three patients who responded to pembrolizumab therapy. The phase II trial prospectively evaluated PD-1 blockade with pembrolizumab in advanced mismatch repair-deficient cancers, independent of tissue of origin. Peripheral blood T cell samples were gathered serially, both before PD-1 blockade started and at multiple time points afterward. Blood sampling times were expressed in weeks after the first pembrolizumab dose. The library was produced with the immunoSEQ multiplex PCR assay. TCRdb took over this immuneACCESS table, retaining in-frame rearrangements with V and J assigned. Such tables are incomplete; in checked studies, under half of the missing clones stem from an unresolved V gene, and the remainder is unexplained. The sample table shows fewer than 100,000 clones, and about 84% are seen once. Of the sample, roughly 2.8% is held by the ten largest clones.

According to the germline V gene, CDR1 reads MDHEN and CDR2 reads SYDVKM. The CDR3 runs 14 amino acids, cysteine and phenylalanine included. Only the CDR3 region is kept as DNA, spanning 42 bases read in frame from base 1. Trimming removed 5 bases from V and 6 bases from J, leaving 13 bases between the germline ends. The specimen was peripheral blood, collected 12 weeks after starting pembrolizumab. This receptor chain uses TRBV28 and TRBJ2-2; a tentative D call is TRBD1 (6 bases match). The TCR was taken from an adult with mismatch repair-deficient cancer. The sequenced DNA is TGTGCCAGCAGTAGGACAGTGGGGGCCGGGGAGCTGTTTTTT. Translated, it reads CASSRTVGAGELFF.